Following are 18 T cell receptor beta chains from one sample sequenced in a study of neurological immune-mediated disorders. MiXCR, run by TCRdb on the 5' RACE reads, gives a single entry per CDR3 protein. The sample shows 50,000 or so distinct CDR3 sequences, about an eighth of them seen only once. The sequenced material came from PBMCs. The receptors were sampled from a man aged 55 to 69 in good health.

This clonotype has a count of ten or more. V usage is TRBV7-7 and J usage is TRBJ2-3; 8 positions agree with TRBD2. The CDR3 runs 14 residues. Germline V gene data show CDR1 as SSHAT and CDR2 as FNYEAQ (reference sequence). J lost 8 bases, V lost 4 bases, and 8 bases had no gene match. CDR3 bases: TGTGCCAGCAGCTCCGGACTAGCCTCCAGTACGCAGTATTTT. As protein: CASSSGLASSTQYF.

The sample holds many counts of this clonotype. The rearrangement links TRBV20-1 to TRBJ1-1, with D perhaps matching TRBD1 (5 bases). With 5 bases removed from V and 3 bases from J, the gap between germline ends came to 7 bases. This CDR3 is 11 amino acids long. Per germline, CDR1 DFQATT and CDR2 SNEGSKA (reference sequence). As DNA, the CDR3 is TGCAGTGCTGCGGGGCACACTGAAGCTTTCTTT. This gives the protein CSAAGHTEAFF.

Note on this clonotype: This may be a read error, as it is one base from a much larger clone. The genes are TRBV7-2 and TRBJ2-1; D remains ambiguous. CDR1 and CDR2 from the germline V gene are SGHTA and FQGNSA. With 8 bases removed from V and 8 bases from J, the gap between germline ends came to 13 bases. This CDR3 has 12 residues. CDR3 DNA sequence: TGTGCCAGCGTATGTTCCCTGGATGAGCAGTTCTTC. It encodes CASVCSLDEQFF. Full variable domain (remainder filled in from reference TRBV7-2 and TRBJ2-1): GAGVSQSPSNKVTEKGKDVELRCDPISGHTALYWYRQSLGQGLEFLIYFQGNSAPDKSGLPSDRFSAERTGGSVSTLTIQRTQQEDSAVYLCASVCSLDEQFFGPGTRLTVL.

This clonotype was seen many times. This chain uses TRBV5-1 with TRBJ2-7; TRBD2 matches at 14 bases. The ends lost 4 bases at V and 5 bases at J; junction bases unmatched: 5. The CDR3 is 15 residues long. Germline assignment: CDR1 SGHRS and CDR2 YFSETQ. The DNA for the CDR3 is TGCGCCAGCAGCGCGGGACTAGCGGGGGCCCACGAGCAGTACTTC. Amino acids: CASSAGLAGAHEQYF.

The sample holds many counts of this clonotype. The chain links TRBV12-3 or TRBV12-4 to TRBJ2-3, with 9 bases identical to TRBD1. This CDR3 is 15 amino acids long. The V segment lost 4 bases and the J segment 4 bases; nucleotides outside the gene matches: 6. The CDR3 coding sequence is TGTGCCAGCAGTTCACAGGGGGCCCTCGCAGATACGCAGTATTTT. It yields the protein CASSSQGALADTQYF.

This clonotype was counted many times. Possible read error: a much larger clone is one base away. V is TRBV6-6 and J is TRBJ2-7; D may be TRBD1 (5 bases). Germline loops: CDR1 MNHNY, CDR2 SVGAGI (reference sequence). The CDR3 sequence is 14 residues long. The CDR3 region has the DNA TGTGTCAGCAGCGACAGTCGGCCCTCCTACGAGCAGTACTTC. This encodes CVSSDSRPSYEQYF.

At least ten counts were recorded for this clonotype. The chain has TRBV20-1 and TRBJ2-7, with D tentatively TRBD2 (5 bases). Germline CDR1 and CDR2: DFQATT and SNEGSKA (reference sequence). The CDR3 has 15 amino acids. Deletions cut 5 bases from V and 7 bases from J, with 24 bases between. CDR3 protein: CSALGTAHTSGEQYF. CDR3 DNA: TGCAGTGCTTTAGGAACAGCCCATACCTCGGGGGAGCAGTACTTC.

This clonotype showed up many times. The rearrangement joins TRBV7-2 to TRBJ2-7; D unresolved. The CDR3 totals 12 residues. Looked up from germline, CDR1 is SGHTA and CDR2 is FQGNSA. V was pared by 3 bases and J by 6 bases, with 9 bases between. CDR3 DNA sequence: TGTGCCAGCAGCTTGAGCAGGAGCGAGCAGTACTTC. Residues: CASSLSRSEQYF.

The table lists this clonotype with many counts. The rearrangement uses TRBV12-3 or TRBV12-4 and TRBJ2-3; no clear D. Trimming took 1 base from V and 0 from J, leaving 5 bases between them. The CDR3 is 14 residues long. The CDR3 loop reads CASSLEVSTDTQYF. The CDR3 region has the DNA TGTGCCAGCAGTTTAGAGGTCAGCACAGATACGCAGTATTTT.

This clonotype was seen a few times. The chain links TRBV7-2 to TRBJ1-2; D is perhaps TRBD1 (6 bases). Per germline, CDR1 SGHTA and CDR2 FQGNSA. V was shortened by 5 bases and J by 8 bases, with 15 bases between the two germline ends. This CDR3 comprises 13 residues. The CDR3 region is CASSLTGVWGYTF. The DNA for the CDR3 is TGTGCCAGCAGCCTGACAGGCGTATGGGGCTACACCTTC.

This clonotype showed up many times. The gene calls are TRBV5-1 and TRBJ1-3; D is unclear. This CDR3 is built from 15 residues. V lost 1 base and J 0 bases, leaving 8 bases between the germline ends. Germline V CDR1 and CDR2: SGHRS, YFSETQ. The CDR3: CASSLSTGSGNTIYF. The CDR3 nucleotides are TGCGCCAGCAGCTTGTCTACCGGCTCTGGAAACACCATATATTTT.

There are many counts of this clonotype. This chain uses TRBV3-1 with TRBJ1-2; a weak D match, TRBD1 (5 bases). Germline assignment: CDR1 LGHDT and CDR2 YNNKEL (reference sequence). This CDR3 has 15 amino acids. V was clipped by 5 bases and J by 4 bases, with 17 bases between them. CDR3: CASSNRRGGVYGYTF. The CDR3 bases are TGTGCCAGCAGCAACCGGAGGGGTGGGGTCTATGGCTACACCTTC.

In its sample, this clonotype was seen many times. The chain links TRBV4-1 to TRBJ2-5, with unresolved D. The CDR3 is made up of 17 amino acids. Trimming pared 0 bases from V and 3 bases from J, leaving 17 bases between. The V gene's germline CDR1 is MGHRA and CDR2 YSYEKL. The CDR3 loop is CASSQDNLGLREETQYF. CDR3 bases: TGCGCCAGCAGCCAAGATAATTTAGGTCTCCGAGAAGAGACCCAGTACTTC.

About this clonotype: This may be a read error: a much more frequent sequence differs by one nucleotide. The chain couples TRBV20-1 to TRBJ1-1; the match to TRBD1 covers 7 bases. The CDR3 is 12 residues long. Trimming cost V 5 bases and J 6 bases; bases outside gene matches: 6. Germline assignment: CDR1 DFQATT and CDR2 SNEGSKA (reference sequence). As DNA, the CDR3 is TGCAGTGCTGGCCGGGACAGTCCTGAAGCTTTCTTT. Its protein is CSAGRDSPEAFF.

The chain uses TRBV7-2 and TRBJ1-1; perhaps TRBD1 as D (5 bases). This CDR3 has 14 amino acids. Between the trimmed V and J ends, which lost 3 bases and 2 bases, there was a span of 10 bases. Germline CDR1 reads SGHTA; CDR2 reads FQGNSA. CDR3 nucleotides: TGTGCCAGCAGCTTTGGGGCGGGTAACACTGAAGCTTTCTTT. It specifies CASSFGAGNTEAFF.

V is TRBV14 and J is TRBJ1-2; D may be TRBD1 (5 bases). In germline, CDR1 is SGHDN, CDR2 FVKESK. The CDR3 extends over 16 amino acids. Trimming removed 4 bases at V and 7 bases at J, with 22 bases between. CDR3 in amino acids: CASSRAGARRYGGYTF. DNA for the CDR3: TGTGCCAGCAGCCGTGCCGGGGCTCGGCGCTATGGTGGCTACACCTTC.

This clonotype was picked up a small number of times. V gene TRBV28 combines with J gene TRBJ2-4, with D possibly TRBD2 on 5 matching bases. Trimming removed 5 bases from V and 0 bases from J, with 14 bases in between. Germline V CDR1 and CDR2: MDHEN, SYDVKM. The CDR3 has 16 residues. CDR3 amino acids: CASSPRGVVAKNIQYF. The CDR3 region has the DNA TGTGCCAGCAGTCCCCGGGGTGTGGTAGCCAAAAACATTCAGTACTTC. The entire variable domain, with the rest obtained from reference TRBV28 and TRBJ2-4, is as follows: DVKVTQSSRYLVKRTGEKVFLECVQDMDHENMFWYRQDPGLGLRLIYFSYDVKMKEKGDIPEGYSVSREKKERFSLILESASTNQTSMYLCASSPRGVVAKNIQYFGAGTRLSVL.

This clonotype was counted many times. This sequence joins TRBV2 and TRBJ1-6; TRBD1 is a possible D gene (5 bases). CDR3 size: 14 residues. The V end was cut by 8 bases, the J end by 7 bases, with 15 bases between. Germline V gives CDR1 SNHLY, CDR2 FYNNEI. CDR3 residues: CASGPPGRNSPLHF. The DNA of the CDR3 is TGTGCCAGCGGGCCCCCGGGACGGAATTCACCCCTCCACTTT.